This T cell receptor beta chain came from a study of blood T cell repertoires in COVID-19. The V segment lost 7 bases and the J segment 5 bases; nucleotides outside the gene matches: 8. The CDR3 sequence is 15 residues long. Per the germline V gene, CDR1 is MDHEN and CDR2 is SYDVKM. TCRdb's table, derived via immunoSEQ multiplex PCR, lists solely in-frame clones and lacks some. This sample yields roughly 190,000 clones, of which 70% to 85% are seen a single time; roughly 3.2% belongs to the top ten. The study drew participants aged about 18 to 89 years from some 24 US areas. Sequencing used PBMCs or T cells enriched from blood (not recorded which). The J gene is TRBJ1-2, the V gene TRBV28, with 12 bases matching TRBD1. This clonotype originated in a woman in her thirties who had recovered from COVID-19. The CDR3 nucleotides read TGTGCCAGCACCGTTGGGGACAGGGGGCGGTATGGCTACACCTTC. Translating gives CASTVGDRGRYGYTF.